A single sample gave rise to the 26 T cell receptor beta chains below, sequenced in a study of T cells in Graves' hyperthyroidism and ophthalmopathy. From RNA transcripts, TCR beta CDR3 regions were amplified. Primed by the HTBI set, a first-round RT-PCR was run on the TCR CDR3. Each CDR3 protein is one row after TCRdb ran MiXCR on the multiplex PCR reads. The repertoire holds fewer than 700,000 distinct CDR3 sequences, with around 15% as singletons. The sequenced sample consisted of blood. These receptors originate from a woman aged 25 to 39 with Graves' hyperthyroidism.

For the CDR3, the DNA is TGTGCCACCAGCAGAGCGGAGACCCAGTACTTC. Residues: CATSRAETQYF. The V gene is TRBV15, the J gene TRBJ2-5; D remains ambiguous. Germline assignment: CDR1 LNHNV and CDR2 YYDKDF (reference sequence). Trimming took off 1 base at V and 5 bases at J, with 2 bases between the two ends. The CDR3 contains 11 residues.

A word on this clonotype: Possible read error: a much larger clone is one base away. The V call is TRBV30, the J call TRBJ2-7; D is possibly TRBD2 (5 bases). The CDR3 is made up of 13 amino acids. In germline, CDR1 is GTSNPN, CDR2 SVGIG (reference sequence). The CDR3 loop is CAWSRESLYERYF. DNA of the CDR3: TGTGCCTGGAGTAGGGAGAGCCTCTACGAGCGGTACTTC.

The table lists this clonotype with a count of one. This rearrangement joins TRBV27 to TRBJ2-2; 7 bases line up with TRBD1. CDR1 is MNHEY, CDR2 SMNVEV, per germline (reference sequence). CDR3 size: 15 residues. Trimming removed 5 bases from V and 3 bases from J; junction bases left unmatched: 6. CDR3 in DNA: TGTGCCAGCAGTCAAAGGGGGCGCGACACCGGGGAGCTGTTTTTT. Translated: CASSQRGRDTGELFF.

This clonotype was counted ten times or more. This sequence joins TRBV10-2 and TRBJ1-1; no reliable D call. V was cut by 8 bases and J by 2 bases, with 15 bases left in between. The germline V gene has CDR1 WSHSY and CDR2 SAAADI. The CDR3 runs 14 residues. CDR3 nucleotides: TGCGCCAGCCAAGGGATAGGGCCTAACACTGAAGCTTTCTTT. Translated, it gives CASQGIGPNTEAFF.

This clonotype was picked up many times. V usage is TRBV28 and J usage is TRBJ2-7; 8 positions agree with TRBD2. J lost 3 bases, V lost 3 bases, and 10 bases had no gene match. The CDR3 is 16 amino acids. Per the germline V gene, CDR1 is MDHEN and CDR2 is SYDVKM. CDR3 amino acids: CASSFRDLAGDYEQYF. For the CDR3, the DNA is TGTGCCAGCAGTTTCCGGGATCTAGCGGGCGACTACGAGCAGTACTTC.

This clonotype was counted only a few times. The chain has TRBV29-1 and TRBJ1-2; no firm D call. Germline assignment: CDR1 SQVTM and CDR2 ANQGSEA. V lost 0 bases, J lost 5 bases, and 10 bases lay in between. The CDR3 contains 13 residues. CDR3 amino acids: CSVEEAGIYGYTF. DNA for the CDR3: TGCAGCGTTGAAGAGGCCGGGATTTATGGCTACACCTTC.

V usage is TRBV29-1 and J usage is TRBJ2-4; TRBD2 matches at 9 bases. Germline-derived CDR1 and CDR2 are SQVTM and ANQGSEA. The V gene end was trimmed by 6 bases and the J gene end by 4 bases; junction bases not matched to a gene: 7. This CDR3 has 14 residues. This CDR3 reads CSVRPGLAKNIQYF. The CDR3 region has the DNA TGCAGCGTCCGACCGGGACTAGCTAAAAACATTCAGTACTTC.

This chain links TRBV30 with TRBJ1-1; maybe TRBD1 (5 bases). The germline CDR1 and CDR2 sequences are GTSNPN and SVGIG (reference sequence). The CDR3 spans 13 residues. V dropped 4 bases and J dropped 5 bases, with 14 bases sitting between them. CDR3 nucleotide sequence: TGTGCCTGGAATAGAGGGGCTCGAACTGAAGCTTTCTTT. It translates to CAWNRGARTEAFF.

The chain recombines TRBV13 with TRBJ2-3; D is tentatively TRBD1 or TRBD2 (5 bases each). CDR3 length equals 16 residues. V was cut by 4 bases and J by 3 bases, with 17 bases left in between. Germline lookup yields CDR1 PRHDT and CDR2 FYEKMQ (reference sequence). The CDR3 reads CASSYPSGLGTDTQYF. CDR3 in DNA: TGTGCCAGCAGCTACCCCTCGGGGCTTGGGACAGATACGCAGTATTTT.

The chain uses TRBV24-1 and TRBJ2-4; TRBD2 matches at 7 bases. The CDR3 covers 16 residues. Germline assignment: CDR1 KGHDR and CDR2 SFDVKD. V lost 3 bases and J lost 8; bases outside the gene matches: 12. This chain's CDR3 is CATSDAGTKSSDIQYF. The CDR3 DNA reads as TGTGCCACCAGTGATGCCGGGACTAAATCATCAGACATTCAGTACTTC.

This clonotype was recorded at least ten times. The rearrangement joins TRBV27 to TRBJ2-5; the D gene could be TRBD1 or TRBD2 (5 bases each). Deletions cut 2 bases from V and 3 bases from J, with 16 bases between. This CDR3 comprises 16 residues. Germline CDR1 reads MNHEY; CDR2 reads SMNVEV (reference sequence). The CDR3 DNA is TGTGCCAGCAGTTTACGAGGGGACGGGCGAAAAGAGACCCAGTACTTC. Translating it yields CASSLRGDGRKETQYF.

This clonotype has ten or more counts. The V gene is TRBV29-1, the J gene TRBJ2-1; maybe TRBD1 (5 bases). The CDR3 spans 16 residues. V shed 1 base and J shed 2 bases, with 15 bases lying between them. Germline CDR1 and CDR2: SQVTM and ANQGSEA. The CDR3 sequence: CSVEGPTAATYNEQFF. The CDR3 nucleotides read TGCAGCGTTGAAGGTCCGACAGCCGCCACCTACAATGAGCAGTTCTTC.

The CDR3 loop reads CASSLARDRVRTEAFF. The DNA for the CDR3 is TGTGCCAGCAGCTTGGCCCGGGACAGGGTACGCACTGAAGCTTTCTTT. V is TRBV5-5 and J is TRBJ1-1; 9 bases align to TRBD1. The V gene end was trimmed by 0 bases and the J gene end by 4 bases; junction bases not matched to a gene: 7. The CDR3 length is 16 residues. The V gene's germline CDR1 is SGHKS and CDR2 YYEKEE (reference sequence).

This clonotype was picked up a small number of times. The CDR3 region has the DNA TGTGCCAGCAGTTACCTCCTAGCGGGAGGGTGGAACACCGGGGAGCTGTTTTTT. Translating it yields CASSYLLAGGWNTGELFF. This chain connects TRBV6-2 or TRBV6-3 to TRBJ2-2; 12 bases line up with TRBD2. Germline-derived CDR1 and CDR2 are MNHEY and SVGEGT. Trimming took 2 bases from V and 1 from J; bases not matched to a gene: 5. This CDR3 has 18 residues.

This chain uses TRBV12-3 or TRBV12-4 with TRBJ2-7; 7 bases are shared with TRBD2. The CDR3 runs to 14 residues. V lost 10 bases to trimming and J lost 1 base; unmatched junction nucleotides: 10. DNA of the CDR3: TGTGCCACCGGTACTAGCGCCCTATCCTACGAGCAGTACTTC. Translation gives CATGTSALSYEQYF.

This chain uses TRBV6-4 with TRBJ2-1, with 14 bases fitting TRBD2. Trimming at V came to 0 bases and at J to 9 bases, leaving 4 bases not matched to a gene. From germline, CDR1 is MRHNA and CDR2 SNTAGT. The CDR3 contains 16 residues. CDR3 loop: CASSDSGLAGVSEQFF. In DNA, the CDR3 is TGTGCCAGCAGTGACTCGGGACTAGCGGGAGTGAGTGAGCAGTTCTTC.

In this sample, this clonotype turned up a few times. The CDR3 here is CASSHPQGDEQFF. CDR3 in DNA: TGTGCCAGCAGCCATCCACAGGGGGATGAGCAGTTCTTC. The gene calls are TRBV7-9 and TRBJ2-1; 8 bases match TRBD1. V lost 5 bases to trimming and J lost 8 bases; unmatched junction nucleotides: 5. This CDR3 has 13 residues. Germline CDR1 and CDR2: SEHNR and FQNEAQ (reference sequence). The whole variable domain, filled in from reference TRBV7-9 and TRBJ2-1, reads DTGVSQNPRHKITKRGQNVTFRCDPISEHNRLYWYRQTLGQGPEFLTYFQNEAQLEKSRLLSDRFSAERPKGSFSTLEIQRTEQGDSAMYLCASSHPQGDEQFFGPGTRLTVL.

In DNA form, the CDR3 reads TGTGCCAGTAGTTCGTCGGTCTCAGTCTCCTACGAGCAGTACTTC. It encodes CASSSSVSVSYEQYF. V usage is TRBV19 and J usage is TRBJ2-7; the D is unclear. With 5 bases removed from V and 0 bases from J, the gap between germline ends came to 14 bases. Germline V gene data show CDR1 as LNHDA and CDR2 as SQIVND (reference sequence). The CDR3 has 15 residues.

The J gene is TRBJ2-5, the V gene TRBV5-1; no clear D. CDR1 is SGHRS and CDR2 is YFSETQ in the germline V gene. V was shortened by 1 base and J by 7 bases, with 11 bases between the two germline ends. The CDR3 loop spans 13 amino acids. CDR3 residues: CASSLTILGTQYF. The CDR3 DNA follows: TGCGCCAGCAGCTTGACTATTTTGGGGACCCAGTACTTC.

The chain couples TRBV18 to TRBJ2-1, with TRBD1 matching over 8 bases. J gave up 6 bases and V 6 bases, and 4 bases lay outside the gene matches. In germline, CDR1 is KGHSH, CDR2 LQKENI. The CDR3 has 13 amino acids. This chain's CDR3 is CASSRGQGNEQFF. For the CDR3, the DNA is TGTGCCAGCTCCCGCGGACAGGGCAATGAGCAGTTCTTC.

V is TRBV9 and J is TRBJ1-2; TRBD1 matches at 12 bases. Trimming took 0 bases from V and 7 from J; bases not matched to a gene: 4. The germline V gene encodes CDR1 SGDLS and CDR2 YYNGEE. The CDR3 consists of 15 residues. The CDR3 DNA follows: TGTGCCAGCAGCGTAGATGGGACAGGGGGCGGTGGCTACACCTTC. Amino acids: CASSVDGTGGGGYTF.

The table lists this clonotype with a few counts. The V call is TRBV12-5, the J call TRBJ2-2; a possible D gene is TRBD1 (6 bases). Trimming removed 5 bases from V and 7 bases from J, with 11 bases in between. CDR3 length: 13 residues. Per germline, CDR1 LGHNT and CDR2 FRNRAP. This chain's CDR3 is CASGQGLVGELFF. The CDR3 DNA follows: TGTGCTAGTGGTCAGGGGCTTGTCGGGGAGCTGTTTTTT.

Comment on this clonotype: A much larger clone sits a single nucleotide away, making a read error possible. The chain carries TRBV20-1 and TRBJ1-1, with a possible D match to TRBD1 (6 bases). The CDR3 length is 13 residues. Germline-derived CDR1 and CDR2 are DFQATT and SNEGSKA (reference sequence). The CDR3 DNA sequence: TGCAGTGCTAGATCCGGGGGCAGGACTGAAGCTCTCTTT. Translating gives CSARSGGRTEALF.

The chain carries TRBV19 and TRBJ2-1, with 12 positions matching TRBD2. Trimming cost V 5 bases and J 7 bases; bases outside gene matches: 15. In germline, CDR1 is LNHDA, CDR2 SQIVND (reference sequence). The CDR3 length is 18 residues. CDR3: CASSPRPTTSGRRNEQFF. The DNA for the CDR3 is TGTGCCAGTAGTCCCCGACCTACGACTAGCGGGAGACGGAATGAGCAGTTCTTC.

This clonotype was seen repeatedly, ten times or more. The genes are TRBV12-3 or TRBV12-4 and TRBJ2-3, with a tentative D call TRBD1 (6 bases). V lost 5 bases, J lost 0 bases, and 12 bases lay in between. The CDR3 is made up of 15 amino acids. CDR3 DNA: TGTGCCAGCAGTCCTCAGACAGGTAGCACAGATACGCAGTATTTT. This encodes CASSPQTGSTDTQYF.

This clonotype occurred many times. The chain couples TRBV12-3 or TRBV12-4 to TRBJ2-7, with TRBD2 matching over 14 bases. The junction had 8 bases not matched to a gene; V was cut back by 5 bases and J by 5 bases. CDR3 length equals 16 residues. CDR3 region: CASSPPGLAGVNEQYF. As DNA, the CDR3 is TGTGCCAGCAGTCCCCCGGGACTAGCGGGAGTCAACGAGCAGTACTTC.